This T cell receptor beta chain was sequenced during a study of blood T cell repertoires in COVID-19. Study-level information: The United States, Italy and Spain were the sources of the acute and convalescent COVID-19 samples. In each case, the material was cDNA or gDNA derived from T cells, B-cell-depleted T cells, or PBMCs.

The V gene end was trimmed by 0 bases and the J gene end by 3 bases; junction bases not matched to a gene: 0. CDR1 and CDR2 from the germline V gene are MNHNS and SASEGT. The CDR3 totals 16 residues. The assay was immunoSEQ multiplex PCR, and TCRdb's table has in-frame clones only and misses some. This sample carries about 110,000 clones, 85% of them seen once, and the ten largest clones take approximately 13%. The sequencing sample was made of peripheral blood. The chain combines TRBV6-1 with TRBJ2-3; 13 bases align to TRBD2. The TCR sequence derives from a human donor in a cohort sampled during active COVID-19. The CDR3 nucleotides read TGTGCCAGCAGTGAAGCACTAGCGGGGGGGACAGATACGCAGTATTTT. The encoded protein is CASSEALAGGTDTQYF.